This T cell receptor (beta chain) was identified during a study of regulatory T cells in long-lasting Graves disease. This clonotype was seen ten or more times. V trimming: 3 bases; J trimming: 8 bases; junction bases outside the gene matches: 1. The CDR3 contains 13 residues. Looked up from germline, CDR1 is MNHEY and CDR2 is SMNVEV (reference sequence). Assembly of TCR beta libraries relied on iRepertoire HTBI primers together with Arm-PCR of CDR3 regions. TCRdb called the multiplex PCR reads again in MiXCR, with one record for every CDR3 protein. This sample yields hundreds of thousands of distinct CDR3 sequences, of which about 15% are seen a single time; around 25% belongs to the top ten. Documented time point: newly diagnosed GD, antithyroid drugs for less than 3 months. After RNA was extracted from PBMCs, the TCR library was made from it. As collected, the peripheral blood samples measured about 10 milliliters each and went into EDTA tubes.

This same sample was also taken into another study, of T cells in Graves' hyperthyroidism and ophthalmopathy. That source adds: On the basis of clinical symptoms, serum thyroxine and TRAb, thyroid ultrasound and orbital computed tomography, diagnoses were made.

The chain carries TRBV27 and TRBJ2-3; 11 bases are a match to TRBD2. The clonotype originates from a woman between 40 and 65 years old with Graves disease. This sample comprised peripheral blood mononuclear cells (PBMCs), obtained at new diagnosis, from a patient treated with antithyroid drugs. This CDR3 is CASSFGTSGTQYF. The CDR3 coding sequence is TGTGCCAGCAGTTTTGGGACTAGCGGTACGCAGTATTTT.